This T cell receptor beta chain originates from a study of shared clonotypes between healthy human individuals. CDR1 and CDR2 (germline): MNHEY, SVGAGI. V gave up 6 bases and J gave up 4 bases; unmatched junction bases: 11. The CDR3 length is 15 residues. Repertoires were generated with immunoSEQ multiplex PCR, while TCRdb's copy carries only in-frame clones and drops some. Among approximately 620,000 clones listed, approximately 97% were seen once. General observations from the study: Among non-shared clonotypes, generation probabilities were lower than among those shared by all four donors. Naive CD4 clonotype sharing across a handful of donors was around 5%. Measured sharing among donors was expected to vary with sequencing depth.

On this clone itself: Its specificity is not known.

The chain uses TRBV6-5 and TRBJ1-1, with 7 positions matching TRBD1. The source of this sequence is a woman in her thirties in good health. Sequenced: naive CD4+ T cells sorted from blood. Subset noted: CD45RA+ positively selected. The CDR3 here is CASSPWTGRSTEAFF. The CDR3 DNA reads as TGTGCCAGCAGCCCTTGGACAGGACGATCCACTGAAGCTTTCTTT.